A selection of T cell receptor beta chains follows, all from one sample in a study of CD8 T cells in Susac syndrome. In TCRdb, the immunoSEQ multiplex PCR reads were re-called with MiXCR into one record per CDR3 protein. Of 160,000 or so distinct CDR3 sequences listed, 94% were seen once; the top ten hold about 0.1%. Sequences were obtained from CD4+ T cells from PBMCs. Receptors originate from a human donor with multiple sclerosis. CDR3s include the opening cysteine and the closing phenylalanine or tryptophan. A D gene is named only where the DNA matches it firmly. Clone size appears in some rows only: once, few, many, or a class for an expanded clone.

size: -; V: TRBV20-1; J: TRBJ1-2; D: TRBD1; DNA: TGCAGTGCTAGAGCGGGACAGCCTAACTATGGCTACACCTTC; CDR3: CSARAGQPNYGYTF
size: few; V: TRBV5-1; J: TRBJ2-1; D: TRBD2; DNA: TGCGCCAGCAGAGCGGGGAATGAGCAGTTCTTC; CDR3: CASRAGNEQFF
size: -; V: TRBV7-2; J: TRBJ2-5; D: -; DNA: TGTGCCAGCAGCCGGAGACGGGACCCCCCAGAGACCCAGTACTTC; CDR3: CASSRRRDPPETQYF
size: -; V: TRBV5-4; J: TRBJ1-2; D: -; DNA: TGTGCCAGCAGCTTGGTAGCGGCGGGCTACACCTTC; CDR3: CASSLVAAGYTF
size: -; V: TRBV18; J: TRBJ1-1; D: TRBD1; DNA: TGTGCCAGCTCACAATTCGACAGGGCAAGGCACACTGAAGCTTTCTTT; CDR3: CASSQFDRARHTEAFF
size: -; V: TRBV20-1; J: TRBJ2-1; D: TRBD2; DNA: TGCAGTGCTGAAACGGGACTAGCGGGAGAAGTGGAGCAGTTCTTC; CDR3: CSAETGLAGEVEQFF
size: -; V: TRBV28; J: TRBJ1-4; D: TRBD1; DNA: TGTGCCAGCAGATCACAGGGGGCCGATGAAAAACTGTTTTTT; CDR3: CASRSQGADEKLFF
size: once; V: TRBV27; J: TRBJ1-2; D: -; DNA: TGTGCCAGCAGTTTCGGGGCCCGCTATGGCTACACCTTC; CDR3: CASSFGARYGYTF
size: -; V: TRBV20-1; J: TRBJ2-5; D: -; DNA: TGCAGTGCAACCGGCTCTAAAGAGACCCAGTACTTC; CDR3: CSATGSKETQYF
size: -; V: TRBV12-5; J: TRBJ2-7; D: TRBD2; DNA: TGTGCTAGTGGTTTGGACGGGGGGTACGAGCAGTACTTC; CDR3: CASGLDGGYEQYF
size: -; V: TRBV28; J: TRBJ2-5; D: -; DNA: TGTGCCAGCAGCCTCCGGGGACCTTGGTACCAAGAGACCCAGTACTTC; CDR3: CASSLRGPWYQETQYF
size: few; V: TRBV5-1; J: TRBJ2-5; D: -; DNA: TGCGCCAGCAGCGCGCAAGAGACCCAGTACTTC; CDR3: CASSAQETQYF
size: -; V: TRBV6-6; J: TRBJ1-5; D: TRBD1; DNA: TGTGCCAGCAGTTGGGACAGGTATCAGCCCCAGCATTTT; CDR3: CASSWDRYQPQHF
size: -; V: TRBV3-1; J: TRBJ1-2; D: -; DNA: TGTGCCAGCAGCAAGGGGGTGGGCTACACCTTC; CDR3: CASSKGVGYTF
size: -; V: TRBV7-9; J: TRBJ2-2; D: -; DNA: TGTGCCAGCACCCCCCGGGGGTCGAACACCGGGGAGCTGTTTTTT; CDR3: CASTPRGSNTGELFF
size: once; V: TRBV15; J: TRBJ2-4; D: -; DNA: TGTGCCACCAGCAGAGCCCCCAAGGGGAAAAACATTCAGTACTTC; CDR3: CATSRAPKGKNIQYF
size: -; V: TRBV7-9; J: TRBJ2-1; D: -; DNA: TGTGCCAGCAGCCTGGACGATTACAATGAGCAGTTCTTC; CDR3: CASSLDDYNEQFF
size: -; V: TRBV7-9; J: TRBJ1-1; D: TRBD1; DNA: TGTGCCAGCAGGTTCAGCACAGGGGCGGCCACTGAAGCTTTCTTT; CDR3: CASRFSTGAATEAFF
size: -; V: TRBV29-1; J: TRBJ2-3; D: TRBD1; DNA: TGCAGCGTCCTACAGGGGGGAACAGATACGCAGTATTTT; CDR3: CSVLQGGTDTQYF
size: once; V: TRBV20-1; J: TRBJ1-1; D: -; DNA: TGCAGTGCTAGCTCGACAGTTAACACTGAAGCTTTCTTT; CDR3: CSASSTVNTEAFF
size: -; V: TRBV9; J: TRBJ2-1; D: TRBD2; DNA: TGTGCCAGCAGCGTAGAGAAGGAGCGGCGAGAAGGGAGGGATGAGCAGTTCTTC; CDR3: CASSVEKERREGRDEQFF
size: -; V: TRBV6-2/TRBV6-3; J: TRBJ2-7; D: -; DNA: TGTGCCAGCACCCGGGGAGTAGAATCCTACGAGCAGTACTTC; CDR3: CASTRGVESYEQYF
size: -; V: TRBV11-2; J: TRBJ2-6; D: -; DNA: TGTGCCAGCGGTCAGAACTCTGGGGCCAACGTCCTGACTTTC; CDR3: CASGQNSGANVLTF
size: -; V: TRBV7-2; J: TRBJ2-1; D: -; DNA: TGTGCCAGCAGCTTCCCCCAGAAGGGGAGTGAGCAGTTCTTC; CDR3: CASSFPQKGSEQFF
size: -; V: TRBV30; J: TRBJ1-1; D: TRBD1; DNA: TGTGCCTGCCCCCTAACTCCGACAGGGGGAAGCGCTGAAGCTTTCTTT; CDR3: CACPLTPTGGSAEAFF